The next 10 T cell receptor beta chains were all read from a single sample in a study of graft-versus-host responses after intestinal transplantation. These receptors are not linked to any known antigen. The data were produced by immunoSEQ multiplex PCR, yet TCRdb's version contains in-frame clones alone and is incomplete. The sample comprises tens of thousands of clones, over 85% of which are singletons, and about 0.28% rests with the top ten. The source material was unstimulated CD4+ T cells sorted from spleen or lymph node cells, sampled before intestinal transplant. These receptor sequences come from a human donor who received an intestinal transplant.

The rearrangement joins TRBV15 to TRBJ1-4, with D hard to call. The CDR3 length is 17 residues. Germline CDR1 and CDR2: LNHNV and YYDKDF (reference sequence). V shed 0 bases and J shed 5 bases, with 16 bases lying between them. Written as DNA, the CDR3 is TGTGCCACCAGCAGAGATAGTGGTTGGGGATTAAATGAAAAACTGTTTTTT. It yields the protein CATSRDSGWGLNEKLFF.

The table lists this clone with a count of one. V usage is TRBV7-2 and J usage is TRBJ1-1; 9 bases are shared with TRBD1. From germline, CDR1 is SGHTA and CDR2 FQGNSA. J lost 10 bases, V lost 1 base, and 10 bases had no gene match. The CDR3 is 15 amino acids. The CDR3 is CASSLGGGQGVGAFF. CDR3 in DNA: TGTGCCAGCAGCTTAGGGGGGGGACAGGGTGTCGGAGCTTTCTTT.

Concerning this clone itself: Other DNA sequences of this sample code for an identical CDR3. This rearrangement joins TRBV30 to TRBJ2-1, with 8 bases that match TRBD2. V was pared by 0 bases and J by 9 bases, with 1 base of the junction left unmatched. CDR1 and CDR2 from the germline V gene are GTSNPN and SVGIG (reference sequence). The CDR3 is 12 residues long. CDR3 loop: CAWSVRGGEQFF. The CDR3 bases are TGTGCCTGGAGTGTACGGGGGGGTGAGCAGTTCTTC.

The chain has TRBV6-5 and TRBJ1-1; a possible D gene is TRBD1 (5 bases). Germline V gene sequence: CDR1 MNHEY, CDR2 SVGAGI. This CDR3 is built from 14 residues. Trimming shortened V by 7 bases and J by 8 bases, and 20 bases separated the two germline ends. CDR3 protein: CASNIRQRLNEAFF. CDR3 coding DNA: TGTGCCAGCAATATTAGACAGAGGCTTAACGAAGCTTTCTTT.

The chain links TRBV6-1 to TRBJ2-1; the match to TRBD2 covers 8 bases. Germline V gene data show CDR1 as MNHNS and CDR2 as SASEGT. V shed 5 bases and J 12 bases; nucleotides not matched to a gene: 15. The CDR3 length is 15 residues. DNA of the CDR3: TGTGCCAGCAGTACCGAGGGGACTAGTTCAATGGCGCAGTTCTTC. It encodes CASSTEGTSSMAQFF.

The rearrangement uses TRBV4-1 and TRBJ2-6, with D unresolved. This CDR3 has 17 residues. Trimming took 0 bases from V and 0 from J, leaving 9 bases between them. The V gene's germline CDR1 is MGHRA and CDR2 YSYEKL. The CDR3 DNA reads TGCGCCAGCAGCCAAGAAATGACGGTCTCTGGGGCCAACGTCCTGACTTTC. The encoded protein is CASSQEMTVSGANVLTF.

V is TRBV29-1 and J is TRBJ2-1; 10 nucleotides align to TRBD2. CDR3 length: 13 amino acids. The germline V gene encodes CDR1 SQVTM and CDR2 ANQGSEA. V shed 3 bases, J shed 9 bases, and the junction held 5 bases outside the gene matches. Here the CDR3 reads CSVEGLANREQFF. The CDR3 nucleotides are TGCAGCGTTGAGGGACTAGCGAACCGTGAGCAGTTCTTC.

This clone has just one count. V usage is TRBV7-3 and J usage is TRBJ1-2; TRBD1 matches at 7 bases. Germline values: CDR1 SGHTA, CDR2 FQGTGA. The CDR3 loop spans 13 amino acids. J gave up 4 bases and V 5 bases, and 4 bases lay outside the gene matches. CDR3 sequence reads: CASSRDRGYGYTF. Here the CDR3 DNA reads TGTGCCAGCAGCCGGGACAGAGGCTATGGCTACACCTTC.

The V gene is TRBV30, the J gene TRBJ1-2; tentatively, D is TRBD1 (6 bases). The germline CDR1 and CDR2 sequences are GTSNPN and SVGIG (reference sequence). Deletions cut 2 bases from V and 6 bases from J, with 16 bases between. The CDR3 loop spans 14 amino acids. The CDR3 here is CAWSHGGRGNGYTF. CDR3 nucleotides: TGTGCCTGGAGTCACGGGGGCAGGGGAAATGGCTACACCTTC.

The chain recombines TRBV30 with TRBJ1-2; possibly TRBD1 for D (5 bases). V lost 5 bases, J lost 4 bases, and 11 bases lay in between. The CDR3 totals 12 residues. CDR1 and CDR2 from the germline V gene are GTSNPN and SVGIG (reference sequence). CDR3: CAWRGESYGYTF. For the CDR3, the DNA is TGTGCCTGGCGGGGGGAAAGCTATGGCTACACCTTC. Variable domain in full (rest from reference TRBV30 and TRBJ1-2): SQTIHQWPATLVQPVGSPLSLECTVEGTSNPNLYWYRQAAGRGLQLLFYSVGIGQISSEVPQNLSASRPQDRQFILSSKKLLLSDSGFYLCAWRGESYGYTFGSGTRLTVV.